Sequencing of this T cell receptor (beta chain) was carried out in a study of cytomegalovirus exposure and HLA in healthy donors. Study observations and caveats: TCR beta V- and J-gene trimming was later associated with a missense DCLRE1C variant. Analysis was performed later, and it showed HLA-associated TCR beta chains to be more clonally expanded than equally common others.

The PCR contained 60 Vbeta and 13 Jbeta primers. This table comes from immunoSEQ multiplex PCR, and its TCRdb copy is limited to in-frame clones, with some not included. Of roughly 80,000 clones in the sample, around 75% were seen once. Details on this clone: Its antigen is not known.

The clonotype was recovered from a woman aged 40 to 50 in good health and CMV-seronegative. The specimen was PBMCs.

The CDR3 nucleotides are TGTGCCACCAGCAGAGATCTGCAGGGGGCAACAGATACGCAGTATTTT. Protein product: CATSRDLQGATDTQYF. J is TRBJ2-3 and V is TRBV15, with 8 bases fitting TRBD1. This CDR3 has 16 residues. Per the germline V gene, CDR1 is LNHNV and CDR2 is YYDKDF (reference sequence). With 0 bases clipped from V and 3 bases from J, the junction kept 5 bases outside the gene matches.